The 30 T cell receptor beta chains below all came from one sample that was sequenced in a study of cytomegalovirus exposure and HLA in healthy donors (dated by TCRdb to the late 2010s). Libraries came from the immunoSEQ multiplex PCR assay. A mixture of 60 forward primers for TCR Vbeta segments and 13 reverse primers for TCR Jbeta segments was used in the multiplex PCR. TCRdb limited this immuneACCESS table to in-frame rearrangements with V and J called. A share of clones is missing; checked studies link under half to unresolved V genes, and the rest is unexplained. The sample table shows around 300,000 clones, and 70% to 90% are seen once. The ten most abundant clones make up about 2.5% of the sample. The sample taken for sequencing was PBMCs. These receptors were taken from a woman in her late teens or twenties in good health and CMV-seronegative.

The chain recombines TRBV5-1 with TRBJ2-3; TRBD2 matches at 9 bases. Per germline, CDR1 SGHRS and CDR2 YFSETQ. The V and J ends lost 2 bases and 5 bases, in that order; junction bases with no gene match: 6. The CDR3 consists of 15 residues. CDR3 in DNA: TGCGCCAGCAGCTTACCGGGACTAGCCCTAGATACGCAGTATTTT. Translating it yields CASSLPGLALDTQYF.

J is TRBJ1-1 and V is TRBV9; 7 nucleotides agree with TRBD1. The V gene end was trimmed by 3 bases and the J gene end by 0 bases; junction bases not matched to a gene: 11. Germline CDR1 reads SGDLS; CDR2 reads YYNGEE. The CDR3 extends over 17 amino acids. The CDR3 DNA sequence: TGTGCCAGCAGCGGCCTAGGGACAGCTCGTATGAACACTGAAGCTTTCTTT. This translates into CASSGLGTARMNTEAFF. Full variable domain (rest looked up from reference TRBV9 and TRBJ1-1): DSGVTQTPKHLITATGQRVTLRCSPRSGDLSVYWYQQSLDQGLQFLIQYYNGEERAKGNILERFSAQQFPDLHSELNLSSLELGDSALYFCASSGLGTARMNTEAFFGQGTRLTVV.

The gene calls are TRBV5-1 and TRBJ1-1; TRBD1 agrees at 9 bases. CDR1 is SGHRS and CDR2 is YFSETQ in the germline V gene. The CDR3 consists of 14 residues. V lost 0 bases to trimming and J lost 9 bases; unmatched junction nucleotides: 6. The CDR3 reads CASSLGGQGTKAFF. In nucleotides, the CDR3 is TGCGCCAGCAGCTTGGGCGGACAGGGGACCAAAGCTTTCTTT.

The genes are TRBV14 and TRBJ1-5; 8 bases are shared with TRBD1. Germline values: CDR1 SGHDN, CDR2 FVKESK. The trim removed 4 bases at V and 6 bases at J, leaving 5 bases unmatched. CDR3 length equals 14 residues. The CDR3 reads CASSRQGAGQPQHF. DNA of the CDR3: TGTGCCAGCAGCCGGCAGGGGGCTGGTCAGCCCCAGCATTTT.

The CDR3 DNA reads as TGTGCCAGCAGCCCCCAGAGGCGGGGAAACTACAATGAGCAGTTCTTC. Protein product: CASSPQRRGNYNEQFF. The chain recombines TRBV9 with TRBJ2-1; weak D call: TRBD2 (6 bases). The CDR3 totals 16 residues. Germline V gene data show CDR1 as SGDLS and CDR2 as YYNGEE. Trimming cost V 4 bases and J 3 bases, with 17 bases left between them.

The CDR3 nucleotides read TGTGCCATCAGTGGGCAGATCGGCTACACCTTC. Translated: CAISGQIGYTF. The gene calls are TRBV10-3 and TRBJ1-2, with no clear D. The germline gives CDR1 ENHRY, CDR2 SYGVKD. The CDR3 has 11 residues. Deletions cut 4 bases from V and 8 bases from J, with 8 bases between.

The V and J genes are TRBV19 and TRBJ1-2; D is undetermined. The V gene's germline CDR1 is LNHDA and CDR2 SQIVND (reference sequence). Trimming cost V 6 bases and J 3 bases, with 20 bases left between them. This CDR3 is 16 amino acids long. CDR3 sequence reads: CASRTEARDSDYGYTF. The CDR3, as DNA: TGTGCCAGTAGAACCGAGGCCCGAGACTCTGACTATGGCTACACCTTC.

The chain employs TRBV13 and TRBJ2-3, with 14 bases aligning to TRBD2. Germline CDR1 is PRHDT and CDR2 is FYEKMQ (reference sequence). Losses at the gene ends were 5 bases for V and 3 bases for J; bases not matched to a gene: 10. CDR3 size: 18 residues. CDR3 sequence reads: CASSLRTGTSGGTDTQYF. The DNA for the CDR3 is TGTGCCAGCAGCCTACGAACCGGGACTAGCGGGGGAACAGATACGCAGTATTTT.

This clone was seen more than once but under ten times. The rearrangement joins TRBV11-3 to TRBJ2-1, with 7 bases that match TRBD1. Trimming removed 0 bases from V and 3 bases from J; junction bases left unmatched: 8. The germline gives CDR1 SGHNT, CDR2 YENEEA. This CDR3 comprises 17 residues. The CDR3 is CASSLDVGDSSYNEQFF. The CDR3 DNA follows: TGTGCCAGCAGCTTAGATGTCGGGGACAGTAGCTACAATGAGCAGTTCTTC. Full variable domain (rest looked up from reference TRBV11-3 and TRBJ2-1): EAGVVQSPRYKIIEKKQPVAFWCNPISGHNTLYWYLQNLGQGPELLIRYENEEAVDDSQLPKDRFSAERLKGVDSTLKIQPAELGDSAVYLCASSLDVGDSSYNEQFFGPGTRLTVL.

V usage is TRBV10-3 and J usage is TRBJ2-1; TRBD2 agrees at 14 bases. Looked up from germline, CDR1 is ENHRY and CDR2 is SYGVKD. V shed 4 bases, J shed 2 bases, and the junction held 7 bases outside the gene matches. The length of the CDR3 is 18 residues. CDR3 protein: CAISGETSGGAAYNEQFF. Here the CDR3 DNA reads TGTGCCATCAGTGGTGAGACTAGCGGGGGGGCTGCCTACAATGAGCAGTTCTTC.

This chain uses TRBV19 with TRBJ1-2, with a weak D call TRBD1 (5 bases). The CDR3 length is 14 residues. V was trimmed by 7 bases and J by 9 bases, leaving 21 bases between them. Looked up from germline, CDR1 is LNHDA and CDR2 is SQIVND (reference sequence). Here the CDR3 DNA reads TGTGCCAGTAACATAGGCACAGACAGTAATCGCTACACCTTC. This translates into CASNIGTDSNRYTF.

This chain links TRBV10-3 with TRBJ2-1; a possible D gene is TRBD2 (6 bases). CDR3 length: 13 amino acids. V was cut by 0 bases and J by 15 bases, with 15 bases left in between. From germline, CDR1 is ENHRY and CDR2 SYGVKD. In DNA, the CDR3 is TGTGCCATCAGTGAGTCATTCGGCGGGGAGAGGTTCTTC. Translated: CAISESFGGERFF.

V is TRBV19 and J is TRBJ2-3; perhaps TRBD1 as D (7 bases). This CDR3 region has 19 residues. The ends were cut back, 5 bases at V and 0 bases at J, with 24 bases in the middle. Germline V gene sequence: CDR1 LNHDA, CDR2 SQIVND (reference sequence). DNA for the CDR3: TGTGCCAGTAGTCCCACAACGCGGGACAGCCTTACTAGCACAGATACGCAGTATTTT. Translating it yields CASSPTTRDSLTSTDTQYF.

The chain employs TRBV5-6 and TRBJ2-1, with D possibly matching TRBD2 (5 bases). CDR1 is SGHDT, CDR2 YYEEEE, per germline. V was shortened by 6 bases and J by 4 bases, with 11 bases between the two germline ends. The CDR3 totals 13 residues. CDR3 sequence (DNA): TGTGCCAGCAAACCCCGAGGGTACAATGAGCAGTTCTTC. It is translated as CASKPRGYNEQFF.

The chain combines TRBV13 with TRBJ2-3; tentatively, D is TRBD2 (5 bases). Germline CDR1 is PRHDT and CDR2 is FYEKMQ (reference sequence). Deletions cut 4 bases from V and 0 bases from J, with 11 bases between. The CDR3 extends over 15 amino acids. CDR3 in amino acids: CASSSDSSSTDTQYF. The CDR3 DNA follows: TGTGCCAGCAGCTCGGACTCTTCTAGCACAGATACGCAGTATTTT.

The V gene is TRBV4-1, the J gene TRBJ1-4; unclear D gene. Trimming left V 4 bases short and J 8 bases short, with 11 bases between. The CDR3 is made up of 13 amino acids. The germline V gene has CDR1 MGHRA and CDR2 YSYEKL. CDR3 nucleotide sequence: TGCGCCAGCAGCCTGCTCCGAAGCGAAAAACTGTTTTTT. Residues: CASSLLRSEKLFF.

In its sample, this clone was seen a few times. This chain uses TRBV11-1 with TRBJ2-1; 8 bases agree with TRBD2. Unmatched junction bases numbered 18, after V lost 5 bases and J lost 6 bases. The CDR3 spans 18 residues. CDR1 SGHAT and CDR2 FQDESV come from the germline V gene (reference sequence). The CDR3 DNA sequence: TGTGCCAGCAGCCCCCGGAGTGCCGGGCAGCGGGGGCTCAATGAGCAGTTCTTC. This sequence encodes CASSPRSAGQRGLNEQFF.

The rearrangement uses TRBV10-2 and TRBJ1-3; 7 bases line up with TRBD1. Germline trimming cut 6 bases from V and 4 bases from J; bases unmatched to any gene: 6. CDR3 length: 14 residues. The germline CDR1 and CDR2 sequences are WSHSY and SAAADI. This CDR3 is CASSQTGTGNTIYF. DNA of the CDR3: TGCGCCAGCAGCCAGACAGGGACAGGAAACACCATATATTTT.

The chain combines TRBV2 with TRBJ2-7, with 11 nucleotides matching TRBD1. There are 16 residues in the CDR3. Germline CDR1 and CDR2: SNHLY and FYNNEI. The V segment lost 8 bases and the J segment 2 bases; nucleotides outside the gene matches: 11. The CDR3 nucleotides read TGTGCCAGCGGTCCGGGACAGGGGGTAGAACCCTACGAGCAGTACTTC. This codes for CASGPGQGVEPYEQYF.

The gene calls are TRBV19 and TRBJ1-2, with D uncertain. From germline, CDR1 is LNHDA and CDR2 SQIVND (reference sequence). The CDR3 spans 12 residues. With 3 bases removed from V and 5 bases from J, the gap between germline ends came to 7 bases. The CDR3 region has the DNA TGTGCCAGTAGTATTTTCGGGTATGGCTACACCTTC. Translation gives CASSIFGYGYTF.

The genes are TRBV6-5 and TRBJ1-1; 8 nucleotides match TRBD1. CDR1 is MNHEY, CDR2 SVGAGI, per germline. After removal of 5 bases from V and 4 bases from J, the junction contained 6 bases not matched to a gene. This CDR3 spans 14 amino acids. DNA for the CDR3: TGTGCCAGCAGTGTACAGGGGGAGGCCACTGAAGCTTTCTTT. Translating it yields CASSVQGEATEAFF.

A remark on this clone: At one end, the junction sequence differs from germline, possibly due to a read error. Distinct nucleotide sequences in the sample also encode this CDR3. CDR3 sequence: CASSVETGANSPLHF. The CDR3 nucleotides read TGTGCCAGCAGCGTAGAGACAGGGGCTAATTCCCCCCTCCACTTT. The rearrangement links TRBV9 to TRBJ1-6, with 8 bases that match TRBD1. This CDR3 contains 15 residues. Germline-derived CDR1 and CDR2 are SGDLS and YYNGEE. Looking up the rest from reference TRBV9 and TRBJ1-6 gives the full variable domain: DSGVTQTPKHLITATGQRVTLRCSPRSGDLSVYWYQQSLDQGLQFLIQYYNGEERAKGNILERFSAQQFPDLHSELNLSSLELGDSALYFCASSVETGANSPLHFGNGTRLTVT.

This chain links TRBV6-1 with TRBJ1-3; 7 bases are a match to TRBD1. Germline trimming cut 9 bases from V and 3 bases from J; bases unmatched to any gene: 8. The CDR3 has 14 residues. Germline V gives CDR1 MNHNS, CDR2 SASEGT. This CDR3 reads CASNTQGDGNTIYF. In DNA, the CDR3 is TGTGCCAGTAATACCCAGGGGGATGGAAACACCATATATTTT.

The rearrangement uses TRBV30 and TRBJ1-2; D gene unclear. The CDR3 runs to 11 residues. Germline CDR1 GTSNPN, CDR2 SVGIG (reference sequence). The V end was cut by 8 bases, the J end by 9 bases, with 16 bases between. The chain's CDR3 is CAISLPRSYTF. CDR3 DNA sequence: TGTGCCATCTCCCTGCCTAGGAGCTACACCTTC.

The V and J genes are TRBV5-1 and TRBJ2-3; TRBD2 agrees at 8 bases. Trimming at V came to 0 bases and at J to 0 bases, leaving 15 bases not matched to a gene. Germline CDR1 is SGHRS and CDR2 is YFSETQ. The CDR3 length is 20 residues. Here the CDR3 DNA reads TGCGCCAGCAGCTTGGGAGGCCTGACCTTTGCGGGGGGAAGCACAGATACGCAGTATTTT. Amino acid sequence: CASSLGGLTFAGGSTDTQYF.

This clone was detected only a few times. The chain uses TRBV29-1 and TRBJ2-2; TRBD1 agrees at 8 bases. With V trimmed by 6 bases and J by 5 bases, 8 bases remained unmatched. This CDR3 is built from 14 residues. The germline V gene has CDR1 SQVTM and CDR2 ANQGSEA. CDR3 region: CSVFGQGGTGELFF. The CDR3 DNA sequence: TGCAGCGTCTTCGGACAGGGAGGAACCGGGGAGCTGTTTTTT.

The CDR3 here is CASSRATGEDNEKLFF. CDR3 DNA: TGCGCCAGCAGTAGGGCTACGGGGGAAGATAATGAAAAACTGTTTTTT. This chain uses TRBV10-1 with TRBJ1-4; maybe TRBD1 (5 bases). The germline CDR1 and CDR2 sequences are WNHNN and SYGVQD (reference sequence). There are 16 residues in the CDR3. Trimming took off 5 bases at V and 4 bases at J, with 17 bases between the two ends.

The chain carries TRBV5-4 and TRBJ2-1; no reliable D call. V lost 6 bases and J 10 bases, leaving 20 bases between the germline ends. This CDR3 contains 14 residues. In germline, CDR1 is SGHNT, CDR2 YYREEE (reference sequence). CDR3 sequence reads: CASTSFGVGGEQFF. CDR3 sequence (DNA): TGTGCCAGCACCTCATTCGGTGTCGGCGGAGAGCAGTTCTTC. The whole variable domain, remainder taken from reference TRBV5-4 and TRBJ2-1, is ETGVTQSPTHLIKTRGQQVTLRCSSQSGHNTVSWYQQALGQGPQFIFQYYREEENGRGNFPPRFSGLQFPNYSSELNVNALELDDSALYLCASTSFGVGGEQFFGPGTRLTVL.

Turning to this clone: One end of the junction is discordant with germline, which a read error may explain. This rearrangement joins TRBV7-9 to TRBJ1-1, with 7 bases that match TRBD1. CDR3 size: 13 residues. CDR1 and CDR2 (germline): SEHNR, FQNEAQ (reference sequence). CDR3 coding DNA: TGTTCCAGCAGCTTACAAACAGGGGCGAGGGCTTTCTTT. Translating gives CSSSLQTGARAFF.

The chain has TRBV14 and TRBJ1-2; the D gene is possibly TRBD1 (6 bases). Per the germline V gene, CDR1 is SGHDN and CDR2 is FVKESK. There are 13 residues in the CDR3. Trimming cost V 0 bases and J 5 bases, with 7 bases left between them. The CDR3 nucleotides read TGTGCCAGCAGCCAAGACCAGGGGTATGGCTACACCTTC. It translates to CASSQDQGYGYTF. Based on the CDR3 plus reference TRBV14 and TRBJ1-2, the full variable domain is EAGVTQFPSHSVIEKGQTVTLRCDPISGHDNLYWYRRVMGKEIKFLLHFVKESKQDESGMPNNRFLAERTGGTYSTLKVQPAELEDSGVYFCASSQDQGYGYTFGSGTRLTVV.